The 21 T cell receptor beta chains below all came from one sample that was sequenced in a study of graft-versus-host responses after intestinal transplantation. Assay used: immunoSEQ multiplex PCR; TCRdb lists only in-frame clones, some missing. The sample yields more than 70,000 clones, roughly 88% seen once. These receptors have no identified antigens. The sample consisted of unstimulated CD4+ T cells sorted from spleen or lymph node cells, taken before intestinal transplant. The receptors were gathered from a human donor who received an intestinal transplant.

V and J are TRBV18 and TRBJ2-4; 8 nucleotides line up with TRBD2. The CDR3 length is 18 residues. The V segment lost 2 bases and the J segment 0 bases; nucleotides outside the gene matches: 9. Looked up from germline, CDR1 is KGHSH and CDR2 is LQKENI. The CDR3 is CASSPWGAAGAAKNIQYF. The CDR3 bases are TGTGCCAGCTCACCATGGGGGGCAGCGGGGGCAGCCAAAAACATTCAGTACTTC.

The chain combines TRBV4-1 with TRBJ2-5; TRBD1 aligns across 9 bases. The CDR3 runs 18 residues. V was pared by 1 base and J by 5 bases, with 14 bases of the junction left unmatched. Germline assignment: CDR1 MGHRA and CDR2 YSYEKL. The CDR3 reads CASSQGRGQGAYGETQYF. CDR3 nucleotide sequence: TGCGCCAGCAGCCAAGGACGGGGACAGGGCGCTTATGGGGAGACCCAGTACTTC.

The rearrangement joins TRBV6-1 to TRBJ2-5; TRBD2 matches at 11 bases. CDR3 size: 18 residues. Per germline, CDR1 MNHNS and CDR2 SASEGT. The V and J ends lost 2 bases and 5 bases, in that order; junction bases with no gene match: 13. This CDR3 reads CASSEIFLAGGPRETQYF. The CDR3 region has the DNA TGTGCCAGCAGTGAAATTTTCCTAGCGGGGGGCCCACGGGAGACCCAGTACTTC.

V gene TRBV9 combines with J gene TRBJ1-2; D call uncertain. Germline values: CDR1 SGDLS, CDR2 YYNGEE. This CDR3 is built from 13 residues. Trimming pared 6 bases from V and 8 bases from J, leaving 17 bases between. CDR3 amino acids: CASTPYEAGGYTF. In DNA form, the CDR3 reads TGTGCCAGCACCCCGTACGAGGCGGGGGGCTACACCTTC.

The chain employs TRBV11-2 and TRBJ1-2; D is undetermined. Between the trimmed V and J ends, which lost 2 bases and 1 base, there was a span of 8 bases. This CDR3 region has 14 residues. Germline V gives CDR1 SGHAT, CDR2 FQNNGV. The CDR3 reads CASSLHAVNYGYTF. The CDR3 nucleotides read TGTGCCAGCAGCTTACATGCGGTTAACTATGGCTACACCTTC.

The V and J genes are TRBV7-2 and TRBJ1-3; D remains ambiguous. With 1 base removed from V and 0 bases from J, the gap between germline ends came to 13 bases. CDR3 length: 17 residues. Per germline, CDR1 SGHTA and CDR2 FQGNSA. CDR3: CASSLVAVFPSGNTIYF. For the CDR3, the DNA is TGTGCCAGCAGCTTAGTTGCAGTTTTCCCCTCTGGAAACACCATATATTTT.

For this clone: A read error may account for a junction end that differs from germline. The sample carries other DNA sequences with the same CDR3. The chain couples TRBV9 to TRBJ2-5; D unresolved. The CDR3 spans 14 residues. Germline CDR1 is SGDLS and CDR2 is YYNGEE. The CDR3 here is CASSPHLDTETQYF. Here the CDR3 DNA reads TGCGCCAGCAGCCCCCATCTAGATACGGAGACCCAGTACTTC.

J is TRBJ1-6 and V is TRBV2; TRBD1 agrees at 7 bases. This CDR3 is 14 amino acids long. V lost 7 bases, J lost 9 bases, and 9 bases stayed unmatched. Germline values: CDR1 SNHLY, CDR2 FYNNEI. CDR3 DNA: TGTGCCAGCACCAAGACAGGGAGTAGTTCACCCCTCCACTTT. Translated: CASTKTGSSSPLHF.

The gene calls are TRBV5-1 and TRBJ2-5; no definite D call. The J call could be wrong; TRBJ2-7 is a better fit for the DNA end. CDR1 is SGHRS and CDR2 is YFSETQ in the germline V gene. There are 14 residues in the CDR3. The CDR3 region has the DNA TGCGCCAGCAGCTTGGCGGCGGTAGACTACGAGCAGTACTTC. This codes for CASSLAAVDYEQYF.

This clone was counted a single time. The V call is TRBV7-9, the J call TRBJ1-2; 11 nucleotides match TRBD1. The J segment lost 7 bases and the V segment lost 0 bases, leaving 10 bases of the junction unmatched. The length of the CDR3 is 17 residues. Looked up from germline, CDR1 is SEHNR and CDR2 is FQNEAQ (reference sequence). CDR3: CASSLAGGQGASGGYTF. The CDR3 DNA reads as TGTGCCAGCAGCTTAGCGGGAGGACAGGGGGCGAGTGGTGGCTACACCTTC.

This clone was detected once. V gene TRBV19 combines with J gene TRBJ2-5; possible D gene TRBD1, 5 bases. Deletions cut 5 bases from V and 7 bases from J, with 23 bases between. CDR1 and CDR2 (germline): LNHDA, SQIVND (reference sequence). This CDR3 comprises 16 residues. This CDR3 reads CASSPAPLLGPGTQYF. Here the CDR3 DNA reads TGTGCCAGTAGTCCAGCCCCTCTGCTGGGGCCCGGGACCCAGTACTTC.

The chain carries TRBV15 and TRBJ1-1; D is uncertain. The CDR3 totals 13 residues. Germline V gives CDR1 LNHNV, CDR2 YYDKDF (reference sequence). Trimming left V 3 bases short and J 7 bases short, with 12 bases between. CDR3 DNA sequence: TGTGCCACCAGCAGGGCGGGTCAAAATGAAGCTTTCTTT. Its protein product is CATSRAGQNEAFF.

The chain links TRBV5-1 to TRBJ2-1; D may be TRBD2 (6 bases). The ends were cut back, 4 bases at V and 4 bases at J, with 12 bases in the middle. Germline V gene sequence: CDR1 SGHRS, CDR2 YFSETQ. The CDR3 sequence is 14 residues long. Here the CDR3 DNA reads TGCGCCAGCAGCCCAAGGGAGGTTTACAATGAGCAGTTCTTC. Its translation is CASSPREVYNEQFF.

This chain connects TRBV7-9 to TRBJ1-6, with TRBD1 identical over 8 bases. The CDR3 covers 16 residues. Germline loops: CDR1 SEHNR, CDR2 FQNEAQ (reference sequence). Unmatched junction bases numbered 8, after V lost 5 bases and J lost 5 bases. The CDR3 is CASSPRTGFDNSPLHF. The CDR3 DNA reads TGTGCCAGCAGCCCAAGGACAGGGTTCGATAATTCACCCCTCCACTTT.

This clone was picked up one time. The gene calls are TRBV9 and TRBJ1-6; D gene unclear. V was trimmed by 2 bases and J by 0 bases, leaving 6 bases between them. The CDR3 sequence is 15 residues long. Germline CDR1 reads SGDLS; CDR2 reads YYNGEE. CDR3 DNA sequence: TGTGCCAGCAGCGTTGAGAGCTCCTATAATTCACCCCTCCACTTT. Its protein is CASSVESSYNSPLHF.

The gene calls are TRBV5-1 and TRBJ1-5, with TRBD1 matching over 7 bases. Germline trimming cut 0 bases from V and 8 bases from J; bases unmatched to any gene: 8. Germline V gene data show CDR1 as SGHRS and CDR2 as YFSETQ. The CDR3 runs to 15 residues. The CDR3 nucleotides are TGCGCCAGCAGCTTGGGGGACAGAATGATGGAGCCCCAGCATTTT. The encoded protein is CASSLGDRMMEPQHF.

This clone appeared a single time. The chain employs TRBV2 and TRBJ2-3; D perhaps matches TRBD2 (7 bases). V lost 5 bases and J 8 bases, leaving 17 bases between the germline ends. The CDR3 runs 14 residues. Germline V lookup: CDR1 SNHLY, CDR2 FYNNEI. CDR3 protein: CASSSGGAFGTQYF. CDR3 coding DNA: TGTGCCAGCAGTAGTGGGGGGGCCTTTGGTACGCAGTATTTT.

This clone was counted a single time. The chain has TRBV5-3 and TRBJ1-1; no firm D call. TRBV5-3 is designated an ORF whose function remains uncertain. V dropped 3 bases and J dropped 0 bases, with 12 bases sitting between them. CDR3 size: 15 residues. CDR3 sequence (DNA): TGTGCCAGAAGCTCGGAGGGTGGCGTGAACACTGAAGCTTTCTTT. Encoded protein: CARSSEGGVNTEAFF.

The rearrangement uses TRBV18 and TRBJ1-1; TRBD1 matches 7 bases. The CDR3 contains 17 residues. Germline values: CDR1 KGHSH, CDR2 LQKENI. J gave up 5 bases and V 2 bases, and 14 bases lay outside the gene matches. CDR3: CASSPIEGAAASTEAFF. In DNA form, the CDR3 reads TGTGCCAGCTCACCAATCGAGGGGGCCGCAGCGTCGACTGAAGCTTTCTTT.

The chain has TRBV11-2 and TRBJ2-5; D is perhaps TRBD2 (6 bases). This CDR3 contains 14 residues. With 5 bases removed from V and 1 base from J, the gap between germline ends came to 11 bases. Germline V CDR1 and CDR2: SGHAT, FQNNGV. CDR3 loop: CASSPLGGQETQYF. Here the CDR3 DNA reads TGTGCCAGCAGCCCCCTGGGGGGCCAAGAGACCCAGTACTTC.

This rearrangement joins TRBV5-1 to TRBJ2-5, with 7 bases matching TRBD2. Trimming at V came to 8 bases and at J to 5 bases, leaving 9 bases not matched to a gene. The CDR3 loop spans 13 amino acids. Germline values: CDR1 SGHRS, CDR2 YFSETQ. CDR3 in amino acids: CASSTGGGETQYF. Written as DNA, the CDR3 is TGCGCCAGTTCAACGGGGGGTGGGGAGACCCAGTACTTC.